Shown below are 16 T cell receptor beta chains from a single sample sequenced in a study of early T cells in non-severe SARS-CoV-2 infection. TCRdb processed the 5' RACE reads anew with MiXCR; each CDR3 protein has one entry. The sample comprises tens of thousands of distinct CDR3 sequences, approximately 12% of which are singletons, and roughly 1.2% rests with the top ten. Sample: whole blood. Source of these receptors: an adult who was a healthcare worker with PCR-confirmed SARS-CoV-2 infection or an uninfected control (not recorded which).

This clonotype occurred many times. The V gene is TRBV28, the J gene TRBJ2-7; D possibly corresponds to TRBD2 (6 bases). The CDR3 runs to 14 residues. Germline assignment: CDR1 MDHEN and CDR2 SYDVKM. V dropped 10 bases and J dropped 6 bases, with 22 bases sitting between them. CDR3 loop: CATRSWRADSEQYF. DNA for the CDR3: TGTGCCACCCGGAGCTGGAGGGCTGATTCCGAGCAGTACTTC.

This clonotype was observed many times. J is TRBJ1-5 and V is TRBV14; 7 nucleotides align to TRBD1. V dropped 3 bases and J dropped 6; count of bases not matched to a gene: 11. This CDR3 region has 16 residues. Germline V gives CDR1 SGHDN, CDR2 FVKESK. CDR3 protein: CASSQETDREGQPQHF. In DNA form, the CDR3 reads TGTGCCAGCAGCCAGGAAACTGACAGGGAGGGTCAGCCCCAGCATTTT.

The J gene is TRBJ1-1, the V gene TRBV6-1; D remains ambiguous. The V gene lost 6 bases and the J gene lost 1 base, with 12 bases spanning the gap. Germline CDR1 and CDR2: MNHNS and SASEGT. The CDR3 covers 14 residues. The CDR3 loop is CASRHRLQNTEAFF. CDR3 sequence (DNA): TGTGCCAGCAGGCATCGGTTACAGAACACTGAAGCTTTCTTT.

This clonotype was observed at least ten times. The chain joins TRBV29-1 to TRBJ2-2; D perhaps matches TRBD2 (6 bases). V was pared by 3 bases and J by 4 bases, with 15 bases between. This CDR3 region has 15 residues. Germline CDR1 SQVTM, CDR2 ANQGSEA. Here the CDR3 reads CSVDTSGSSTGELFF. The CDR3 DNA reads as TGCAGCGTTGATACTTCCGGGAGCTCCACCGGGGAGCTGTTTTTT.

This clonotype was counted a few times. V and J are TRBV29-1 and TRBJ2-3; TRBD2 aligns across 16 bases. CDR1 is SQVTM, CDR2 ANQGSEA, per germline. Trimming took 7 bases from V and 5 from J; bases not matched to a gene: 15. The CDR3 length is 18 residues. The CDR3 is CSAARGTSGRAFIDTQYF. CDR3 nucleotides: TGCAGCGCTGCCCGTGGGACTAGCGGGAGGGCCTTCATAGATACGCAGTATTTT.

This clonotype appeared many times. The CDR3 bases are TGTGCCAGCAGCCTATCTCATGTACGGACAGCAGATGGCTACACCTTC. Amino acids: CASSLSHVRTADGYTF. The rearrangement links TRBV7-2 to TRBJ1-2; tentatively, D is TRBD1 (6 bases). CDR3 length equals 16 residues. CDR1 and CDR2 (germline): SGHTA, FQGNSA. V was cut by 5 bases and J by 6 bases, with 22 bases left in between.

This clonotype was observed at least ten times. This chain links TRBV9 with TRBJ2-1, with TRBD2 identical over 15 bases. The trim removed 3 bases at V and 6 bases at J, leaving 10 bases unmatched. Looked up from germline, CDR1 is SGDLS and CDR2 is YYNGEE. The CDR3 totals 18 residues. The CDR3 nucleotides are TGTGCCAGCAGCGCGCCCCGGACTAGCGGGAGGGCCTTCAATGAGCAGTTCTTC. Translating it yields CASSAPRTSGRAFNEQFF.

The table lists this clonotype with many counts. The chain recombines TRBV28 with TRBJ1-2; D might be TRBD1 (6 bases). Trimming stripped 5 bases from V and 3 bases from J, with 10 bases between. This CDR3 is built from 13 residues. The germline V gene encodes CDR1 MDHEN and CDR2 SYDVKM. The CDR3 here is CASSIGTHYGYTF. In DNA, the CDR3 is TGTGCCAGCAGTATCGGGACACACTATGGCTACACCTTC.

This clonotype was observed at least ten times. The chain recombines TRBV5-1 with TRBJ1-4; D perhaps matches TRBD1 (5 bases). Germline CDR1 reads SGHRS; CDR2 reads YFSETQ. This CDR3 comprises 15 residues. Between the trimmed V and J ends, which lost 4 bases and 4 bases, there was a span of 14 bases. Here the CDR3 reads CASSAGTAVNEKLFF. In nucleotides, the CDR3 is TGCGCCAGCAGCGCCGGGACGGCGGTTAATGAAAAACTGTTTTTT.

This sequence joins TRBV4-3 and TRBJ2-7; D unresolved. V was cut by 8 bases and J by 0 bases, with 11 bases left in between. The CDR3 runs 13 residues. CDR1 and CDR2 from the germline V gene are LGHNA and YSLEER. CDR3 in amino acids: CASAPDTSYEQYF. In nucleotides, the CDR3 is TGCGCCAGCGCACCCGACACCTCCTACGAGCAGTACTTC.

This clonotype was counted at least ten times. The V and J genes are TRBV28 and TRBJ2-7; 9 nucleotides match TRBD1. This CDR3 has 14 amino acids. V dropped 3 bases and J dropped 4; count of bases not matched to a gene: 4. Germline-derived CDR1 and CDR2 are MDHEN and SYDVKM. The CDR3 nucleotides are TGTGCCAGCAGTTTTGAGGGACAGGGTTACGAGCAGTACTTC. Its translation is CASSFEGQGYEQYF.

The chain employs TRBV29-1 and TRBJ1-1; D uncertain. Germline loops: CDR1 SQVTM, CDR2 ANQGSEA. The CDR3 extends over 15 amino acids. Trimming removed 4 bases from V and 2 bases from J, with 17 bases in between. The CDR3 here is CSVVLGPAINTEAFF. The CDR3 DNA reads TGCAGCGTTGTGCTTGGGCCCGCAATCAACACTGAAGCTTTCTTT.

In its sample, this clonotype was seen many times. The chain links TRBV7-8 to TRBJ2-3; D is unresolved. CDR3 length: 13 amino acids. Trimming removed 1 base at V and 5 bases at J, with 7 bases between. Germline-derived CDR1 and CDR2 are SGHVS and FQNEAQ. The CDR3 loop is CASSLGRLDTQYF. The DNA of the CDR3 is TGTGCCAGCAGCTTAGGGAGACTAGATACGCAGTATTTT.

In regard to this clonotype: A read error may be the cause here, since a much bigger clone is one base away. The chain combines TRBV10-2 with TRBJ2-2; D possibly corresponds to TRBD2 (6 bases). The CDR3 extends over 13 amino acids. The germline CDR1 and CDR2 sequences are WSHSY and SAAADI. CDR3 sequence reads: CAGSVGGAGELFF. Written as DNA, the CDR3 is TGCGCCGGCAGTGTCGGAGGGGCCGGGGAGCTGTTTTTT.

This clonotype was counted only a few times. A read error may explain this, as a much larger clone is one base away. J is TRBJ1-1 and V is TRBV7-6; possibly TRBD1 for D (5 bases). The CDR3 loop spans 13 amino acids. Germline assignment: CDR1 SGHVS and CDR2 FNYEAQ. The CDR3 DNA follows: TGTGTCAGCAGCCAACAGGCGAACACTGAAGCTTTCTTT. It translates to CVSSQQANTEAFF.

This clonotype came up many times. The genes are TRBV20-1 and TRBJ2-1; D is uncertain. Germline V gene data show CDR1 as DFQATT and CDR2 as SNEGSKA (reference sequence). V dropped 3 bases and J dropped 0 bases, with 12 bases sitting between them. The CDR3 length is 15 residues. As DNA, the CDR3 is TGCAGTGCTAGGTTGCAGGCCCGCTCCTACAATGAGCAGTTCTTC. Amino acids: CSARLQARSYNEQFF.